The entry that follows covers one T cell receptor (beta chain) sequence. Its target is unknown. CDR1 and CDR2 from the germline V gene are MNHEY and SMNVEV (reference sequence). This CDR3 contains 11 residues. Between the trimmed V and J ends, which lost 10 bases and 5 bases, there was a span of 8 bases. This entry belongs to a study of T cell repertoires and Cas9 in healthy adults. Background on the study: SpCas9-reactive CD4 and CD8 T cells were characterized for potency, cytotoxicity and lineage. Study-wide results and caveats: SpCas9-reactive effector T cells were reportedly restrained in vitro by SpCas9-reactive regulatory T cells.

Assay: immunoSEQ multiplex PCR; the TCRdb copy retains only in-frame clones and omits some. The sample records some 20,000 clones, about 90% being singletons. Sequencing was carried out using CD4+ effector T cells (CD127+, CD25-, CD137-, CD154-) from PBMCs; culture status not recorded. The V gene is TRBV27, the J gene TRBJ2-2; tentatively, D is TRBD1 (6 bases). This TCR was sampled from a human donor in good health. CDR3 DNA: TGTGCCACCAGGGGAACCGGGGAGCTGTTTTTT. Translating it yields CATRGTGELFF.